This T cell receptor beta chain comes out of a study of early T cells in non-severe SARS-CoV-2 infection. The overall study: Bulk RNA isolated from unsorted whole blood underwent sequencing; chains were not paired.

This clonotype was seen many times. Germline V lookup: CDR1 LGHDT, CDR2 YNNKEL (reference sequence). The CDR3 length is 13 residues. The V end lost 5 bases, the J end lost 7 bases, and 14 bases lay between the germline ends. One entry per CDR3 protein, called by TCRdb with MiXCR from the 5' RACE reads. The repertoire consists of approximately 76,000 distinct CDR3 sequences, with about 11% occurring once and the leading ten covering about 4.8%. Sequenced input: whole blood. The chain links TRBV3-1 to TRBJ1-2; perhaps TRBD1 as D (6 bases). This TCR was sampled from an adult who was a healthcare worker with PCR-confirmed SARS-CoV-2 infection or an uninfected control (not recorded which). The CDR3 loop reads CASSITGLTGYTF. CDR3 bases: TGTGCCAGCAGCATCACAGGGCTAACTGGCTACACCTTC.